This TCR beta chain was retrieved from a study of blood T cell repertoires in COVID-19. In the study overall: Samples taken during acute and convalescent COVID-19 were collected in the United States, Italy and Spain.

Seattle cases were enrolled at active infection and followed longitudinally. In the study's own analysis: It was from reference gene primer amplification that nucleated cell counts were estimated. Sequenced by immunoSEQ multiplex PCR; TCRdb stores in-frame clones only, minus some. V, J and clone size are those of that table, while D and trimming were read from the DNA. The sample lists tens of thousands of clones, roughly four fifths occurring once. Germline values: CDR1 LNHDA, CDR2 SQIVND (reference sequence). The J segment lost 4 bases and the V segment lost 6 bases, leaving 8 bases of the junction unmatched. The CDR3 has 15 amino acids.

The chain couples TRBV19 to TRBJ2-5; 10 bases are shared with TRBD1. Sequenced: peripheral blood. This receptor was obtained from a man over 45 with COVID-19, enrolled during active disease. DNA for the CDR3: TGTGCCAGTAGCAAGGGACAGGGGCCGGGAGAGACCCAGTACTTC. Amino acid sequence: CASSKGQGPGETQYF.